These T cell receptor beta chains were read from a single sample in a study of shared T cell receptors in the human thymus. Assay used: immunoSEQ multiplex PCR; TCRdb lists only in-frame clones, some missing. The sample includes approximately 490,000 clones, more than 75% seen only once; the top ten take roughly 0.013%. This sample also belongs to another study, concerning human thymus T cells.

Sequencing was done on a sample of thymocytes. Receptor source: a boy younger than two with a congenital heart defect. The CDR3 runs from the conserved cysteine through the conserved F or W. D genes are given only for firm matches.

>TRBJ2-2|-|TRBV4-3
CASSQGFKYPGTGELFF
>TRBJ2-3|-|TRBV6-5
CASSYLQGWGTDTQYF
>TRBJ1-2|TRBD1|TRBV6-5
CASSPKQGARGYTF
>TRBJ2-1|-|TRBV25-1
CASSEGGPALRRYNEQFF
>TRBJ2-7|TRBD2|TRBV11-3
CASSKPIDSSGSPYEQYF
>TRBJ1-1|-|TRBV6-4
CASRSGEKDTEAFF
>TRBJ1-1|-|TRBV19
CASSTPKQGLMTEAFF
>TRBJ2-6|-|TRBV6-5
CASSSVGSGANVLTF
>TRBJ2-2|TRBD2|TRBV30
CAQKGLAGANTGELFF
>TRBJ2-1|-|TRBV21-1
CASSLQGAGNEQFF
>TRBJ2-3|TRBD2|TRBV25-1
CASSGTSGFTDTQYF
>TRBJ2-5|-|TRBV2
CASTGTLQETQYF
>TRBJ1-5|TRBD1|TRBV6-5
CASRPGTGDNQPQHF
>TRBJ1-4|-|TRBV19
CASSAPTRGIEKLFF
>TRBJ2-7|-|TRBV29-1
CSVEDGRQPYEQYF
>TRBJ2-3|-|TRBV27
CASSTQQGIADTQYF
>TRBJ2-7|TRBD2|TRBV7-2
CASSLDLPSGRYEQYF
>TRBJ1-2|-|TRBV28
CASSLLGRDGGYTF
>TRBJ2-7|TRBD2|TRBV27
CASSLLPGGTYEQYF
>TRBJ2-1|TRBD2|TRBV14
CASSQDGLAASNEQFF
>TRBJ2-3|TRBD2|TRBV6-4
CASSVSGVGDTQYF
>TRBJ1-2|-|TRBV30
CAWSLPGERSYGYTF